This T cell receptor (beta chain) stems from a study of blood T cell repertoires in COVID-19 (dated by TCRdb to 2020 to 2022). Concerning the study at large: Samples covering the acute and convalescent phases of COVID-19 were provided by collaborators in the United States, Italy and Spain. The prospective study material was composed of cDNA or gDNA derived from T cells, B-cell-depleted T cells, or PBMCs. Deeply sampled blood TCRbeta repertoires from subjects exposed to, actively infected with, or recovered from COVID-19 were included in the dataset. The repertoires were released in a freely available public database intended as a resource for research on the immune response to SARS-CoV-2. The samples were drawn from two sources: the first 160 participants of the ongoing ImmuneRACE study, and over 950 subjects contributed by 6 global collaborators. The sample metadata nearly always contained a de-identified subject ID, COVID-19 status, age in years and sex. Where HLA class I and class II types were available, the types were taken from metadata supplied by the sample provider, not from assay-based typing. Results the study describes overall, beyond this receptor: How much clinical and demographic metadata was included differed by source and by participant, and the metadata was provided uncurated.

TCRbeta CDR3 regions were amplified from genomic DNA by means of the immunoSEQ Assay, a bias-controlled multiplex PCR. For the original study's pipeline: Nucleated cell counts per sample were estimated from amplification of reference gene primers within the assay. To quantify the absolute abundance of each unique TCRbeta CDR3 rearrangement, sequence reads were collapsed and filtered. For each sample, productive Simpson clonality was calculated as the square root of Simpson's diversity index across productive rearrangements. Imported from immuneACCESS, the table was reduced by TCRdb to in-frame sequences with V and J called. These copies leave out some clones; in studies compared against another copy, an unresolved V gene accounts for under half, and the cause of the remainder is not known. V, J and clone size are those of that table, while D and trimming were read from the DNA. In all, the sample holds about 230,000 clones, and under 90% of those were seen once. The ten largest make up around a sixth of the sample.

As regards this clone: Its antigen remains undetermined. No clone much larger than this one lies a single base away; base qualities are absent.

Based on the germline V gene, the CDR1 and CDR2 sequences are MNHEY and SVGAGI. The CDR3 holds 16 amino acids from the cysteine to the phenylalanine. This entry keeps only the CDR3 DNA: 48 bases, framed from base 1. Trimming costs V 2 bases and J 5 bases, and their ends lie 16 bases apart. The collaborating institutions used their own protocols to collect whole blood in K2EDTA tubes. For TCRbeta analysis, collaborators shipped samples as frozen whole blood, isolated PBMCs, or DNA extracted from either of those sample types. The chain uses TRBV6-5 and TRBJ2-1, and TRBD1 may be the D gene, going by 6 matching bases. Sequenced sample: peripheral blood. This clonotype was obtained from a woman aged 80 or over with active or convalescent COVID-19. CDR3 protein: CASSYTRDKRDNEQFF. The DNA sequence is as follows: TGTGCCAGCAGTTACACCCGGGACAAACGAGACAATGAGCAGTTCTTC.